This T cell receptor (beta chain) derives from a study of blood T cell repertoires in COVID-19 (dated by TCRdb to 2019 to 2021). Study-wide context: Samples from collaborators originated in the United States, Italy and Spain and spanned both the acute and convalescent phases of COVID-19. The material from the prospective study consisted of cDNA or gDNA derived from T cells, B-cell-depleted T cells, or PBMCs. The dataset comprised deeply sampled blood TCRbeta repertoires from subjects exposed to, actively infected with, or recovered from COVID-19. The repertoires were released in a freely available public database meant as a resource for research on the immune response to SARS-CoV-2. Samples were obtained from the ongoing ImmuneRACE study (first 160 participants) and from some 1,300 subjects provided by 6 global collaborators. Sample metadata almost always included a de-identified subject ID, COVID-19 status, age in years and sex. Where available, HLA class I and class II types were obtained from metadata supplied by the sample provider rather than from assay-based typing. The paper as a whole reports these results and caveats: How much clinical and demographic metadata was included differed by source and by participant, and the metadata was provided uncurated.

As for this clone: It has no known antigen specificity. The input lacks base qualities; no much larger clone sits a single base away.

According to the germline V gene, CDR1 reads MDHEN and CDR2 reads SYDVKM. A distance of 13 bases separates the germline ends of V and J, which lose 5 bases and 5 bases respectively. CDR3 length: 14 amino acids, cysteine to phenylalanine. The sequence is cut down to CDR3 DNA, 42 bases in frame from base 1. In Seattle, one collaborating source enrolled patients while the infection was active and tracked those patients longitudinally over the course of disease. Collaborating institutions collected whole blood in K2EDTA tubes following their own protocols. For TCRbeta analysis, collaborator samples were shipped as frozen whole blood, as isolated PBMCs, or as DNA extracted from either sample type. TCRbeta CDR3 regions were amplified from genomic DNA by means of the immunoSEQ Assay, a bias-controlled multiplex PCR. The paper's data handling went like this. The number of nucleated cells in each sample was estimated by amplification of reference gene primers within the assay. Sequence reads were collapsed and filtered to measure the absolute abundance of every unique TCRbeta CDR3 rearrangement. For each sample, productive Simpson clonality was calculated by taking the square root of Simpson's diversity index across productive rearrangements. TCRdb mirrors the immuneACCESS table, restricted to in-frame sequences. Some clones are absent from its copies; in checked studies, under half trace to an unresolved V gene, and the reason for the others is unknown. V, J and clone size were drawn from that table, and D and trimming were deduced from the DNA. The sample table shows about 250,000 clones, and around 85% are seen once. The ten most abundant clones make up 0.87% of the sample.

This TCR was recovered from a human donor with COVID-19, enrolled during active disease. The donor label of this sample is uncertain. The sequencing input was peripheral blood. The chain was built from TRBV28 and TRBJ1-5; the best D guess is TRBD1, with 6 bases matching. The CDR3 loop reads CASSGGRADQPQHF. The DNA sequence is given as TGTGCCAGCAGTGGGGGCAGGGCGGATCAGCCCCAGCATTTT.